This T cell receptor (beta chain) was observed in a study of cytomegalovirus exposure and HLA in healthy donors. V was trimmed by 3 bases and J by 6 bases, leaving 11 bases between them. The CDR3 spans 14 residues. Germline assignment: CDR1 SGHTA and CDR2 FQGNSA. Study results and limitations: It was confirmed in vitro that a few of the CMV-associated chains were specific for CMV antigens.

A note on this clone: Its antigen is not identified.

Libraries were prepared by immunoSEQ multiplex PCR; TCRdb keeps only in-frame clonotypes and omits some of them. The sample shows 250,000 to 350,000 clones, roughly 90% of them seen only once. The TCR sequence derives from a woman aged 18-29 years in good health and CMV-seronegative. Sequences were obtained from PBMCs. The chain employs TRBV7-2 and TRBJ1-4; D is possibly TRBD1 (6 bases). CDR3 sequence (DNA): TGTGCCAGCAGCTTCTTTGCAGGGGATGAAAAACTGTTTTTT. It translates to CASSFFAGDEKLFF.